This T cell receptor (beta chain) was sequenced during a study of blood T cell repertoires in COVID-19. Study details: Samples representing acute and convalescent COVID-19 were sourced from the United States, Italy and Spain. The analysed material was cDNA or gDNA that came from T cells, B-cell-depleted T cells, or PBMCs.

The V gene end was trimmed by 8 bases and the J gene end by 2 bases; junction bases not matched to a gene: 6. The CDR3 spans 14 residues. Germline CDR1 and CDR2: GTSNPN and SVGIG (reference sequence). Authors' processing steps: Nucleated cell counts were estimated from reference gene primer amplification. Repertoires were generated with immunoSEQ multiplex PCR, while TCRdb's copy carries only in-frame clones and drops some. D and trimming come from the DNA, and the V and J calls and clone size come from that table. Among around 120,000 clones listed, over 75% were seen once. The TCR was taken from an elderly man with acute or convalescent COVID-19. The sample consisted of peripheral blood. V is TRBV30 and J is TRBJ2-7; TRBD2 agrees at 13 bases. CDR3 DNA sequence: TGTGCCGGGCGACTAGCGGGAGGCCCCTACGAGCAGTACTTC. Protein: CAGRLAGGPYEQYF.